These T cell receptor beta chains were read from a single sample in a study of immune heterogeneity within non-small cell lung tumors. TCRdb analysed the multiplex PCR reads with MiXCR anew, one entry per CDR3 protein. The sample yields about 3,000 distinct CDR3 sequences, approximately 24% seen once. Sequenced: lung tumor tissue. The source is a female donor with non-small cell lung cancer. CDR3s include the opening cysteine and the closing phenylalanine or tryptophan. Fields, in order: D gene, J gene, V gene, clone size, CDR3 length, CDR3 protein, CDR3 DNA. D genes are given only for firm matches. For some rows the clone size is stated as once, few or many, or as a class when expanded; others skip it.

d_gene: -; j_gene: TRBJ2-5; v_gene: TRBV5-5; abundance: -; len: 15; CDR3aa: CASSLISGAGETQYF; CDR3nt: TGTGCCAGCAGCTTGATCTCGGGGGCGGGGGAGACCCAGTACTTC
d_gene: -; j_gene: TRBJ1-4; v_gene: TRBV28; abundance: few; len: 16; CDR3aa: CASSVTDEILDGKLFF; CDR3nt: TGTGCCAGCAGTGTGACCGACGAGATCCTGGATGGAAAACTGTTTTTT
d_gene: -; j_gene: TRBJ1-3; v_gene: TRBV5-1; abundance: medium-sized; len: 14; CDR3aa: CASSLAGGGNTIYF; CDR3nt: TGCGCCAGCAGCTTGGCCGGGGGTGGAAACACCATATATTTT
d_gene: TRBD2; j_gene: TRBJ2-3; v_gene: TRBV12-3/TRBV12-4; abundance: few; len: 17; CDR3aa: CASSWGASGREVDTQYF; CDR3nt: TGTGCCAGCAGTTGGGGCGCTAGCGGGAGAGAGGTAGATACGCAGTATTTT
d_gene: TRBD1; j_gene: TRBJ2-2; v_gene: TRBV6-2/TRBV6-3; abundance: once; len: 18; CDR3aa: CASSLYWTGGPNTGELFF; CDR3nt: TGTGCCAGCAGTCTATACTGGACAGGGGGCCCGAACACCGGGGAGCTGTTTTTT
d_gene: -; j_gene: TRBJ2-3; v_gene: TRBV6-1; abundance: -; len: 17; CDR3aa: CASSERAGAWTTDTQYF; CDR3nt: TGTGCCAGCAGTGAACGGGCAGGGGCATGGACCACAGATACGCAGTATTTT
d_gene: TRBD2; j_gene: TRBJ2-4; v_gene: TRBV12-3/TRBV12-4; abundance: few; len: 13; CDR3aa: CASSPTGLADQYF; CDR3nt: TGTGCCAGCAGCCCTACGGGACTAGCGGATCAGTACTTC
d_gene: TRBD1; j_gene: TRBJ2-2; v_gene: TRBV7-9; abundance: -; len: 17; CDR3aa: CASSFRDRRGDTGELFF; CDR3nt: TGTGCCAGCAGCTTCCGGGACAGGAGAGGGGACACCGGGGAGCTGTTTTTT
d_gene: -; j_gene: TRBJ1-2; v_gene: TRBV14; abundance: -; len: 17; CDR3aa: CASSQGGTARYRNGYTF; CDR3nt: TGTGCCAGCAGCCAAGGCGGGACCGCGCGGTATAGGAATGGCTACACCTTC
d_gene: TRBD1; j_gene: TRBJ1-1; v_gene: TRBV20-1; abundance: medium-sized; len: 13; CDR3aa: CSTLGQGNTEAFF; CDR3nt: TGCAGTACTCTTGGACAGGGGAACACTGAAGCTTTCTTT
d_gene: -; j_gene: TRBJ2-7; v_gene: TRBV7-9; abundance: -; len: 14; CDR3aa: CASILDQVVHEQYF; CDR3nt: TGTGCCAGCATCTTAGACCAGGTAGTACACGAGCAGTACTTC
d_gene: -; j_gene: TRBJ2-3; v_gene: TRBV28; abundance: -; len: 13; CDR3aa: CASSKTDTDTQYF; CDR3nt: TGTGCCAGCAGCAAAACAGACACAGATACGCAGTATTTT
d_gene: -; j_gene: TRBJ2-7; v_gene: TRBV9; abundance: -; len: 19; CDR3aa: CASSALTDLGLSSSYEQYF; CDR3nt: TGTGCCAGCAGCGCCCTAACAGATTTGGGACTGTCCAGCTCCTACGAGCAGTACTTC
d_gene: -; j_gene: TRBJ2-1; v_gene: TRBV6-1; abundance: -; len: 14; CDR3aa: CASSEAISYDEQFF; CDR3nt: TGTGCCAGCAGTGAAGCGATAAGTTACGATGAGCAGTTCTTC
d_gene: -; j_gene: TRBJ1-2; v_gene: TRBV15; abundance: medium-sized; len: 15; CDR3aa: CATSRASGRFDGYTF; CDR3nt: TGTGCCACCAGCAGGGCGTCCGGGAGGTTTGATGGCTACACCTTC
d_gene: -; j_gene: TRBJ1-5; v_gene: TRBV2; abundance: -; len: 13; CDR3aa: CASSEFPNQPQHF; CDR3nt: TGTGCCAGCAGTGAATTTCCAAATCAGCCCCAGCATTTT
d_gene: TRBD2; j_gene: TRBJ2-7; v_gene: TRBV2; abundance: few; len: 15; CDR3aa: CAISEAGPAAYEQYF; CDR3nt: TGTGCCATCAGTGAAGCGGGACCGGCCGCCTACGAGCAGTACTTC
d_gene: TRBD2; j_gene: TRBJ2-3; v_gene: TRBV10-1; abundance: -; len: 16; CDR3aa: CANTRLLAGKTDTQYF; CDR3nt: TGCGCCAACACAAGATTACTAGCGGGAAAGACAGATACGCAGTATTTT
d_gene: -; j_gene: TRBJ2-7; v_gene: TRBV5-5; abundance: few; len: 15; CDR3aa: CASSLEQSYYYEQYF; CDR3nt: TGTGCCAGCAGCTTGGAACAGTCCTATTACTACGAGCAGTACTTC
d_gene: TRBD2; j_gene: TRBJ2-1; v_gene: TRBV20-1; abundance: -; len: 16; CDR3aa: CSAEGLAGNSYNEQFF; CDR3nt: TGCAGTGCCGAAGGACTAGCGGGAAACTCCTACAATGAGCAGTTCTTC